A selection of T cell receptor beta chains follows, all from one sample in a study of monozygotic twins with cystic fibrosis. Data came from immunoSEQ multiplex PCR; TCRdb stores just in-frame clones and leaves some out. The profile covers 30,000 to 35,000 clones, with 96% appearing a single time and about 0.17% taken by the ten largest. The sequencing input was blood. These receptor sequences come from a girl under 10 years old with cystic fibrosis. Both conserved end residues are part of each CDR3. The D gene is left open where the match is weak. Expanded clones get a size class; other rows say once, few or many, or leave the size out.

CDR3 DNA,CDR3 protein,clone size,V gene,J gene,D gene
TGTGCCAGCAGCCCTCGCAGAAGCTACGAGCAGTACTTC,CASSPRRSYEQYF,once,TRBV6-1,TRBJ2-7,NA
TGTGCTGTAAGGAGCTATGGCTACACCTTC,CAVRSYGYTF,NA,TRBV6-6,TRBJ1-2,NA
TGTGCCAGCAGTCTAGCGGGGAAAGAGACCCAGTACTTC,CASSLAGKETQYF,NA,TRBV6-1,TRBJ2-5,TRBD2
TGTGCCAGCAGTTTGGGGGGCGCGCGGACAGCTTTCTTT,CASSLGGARTAFF,NA,TRBV27,TRBJ1-1,NA
TGTGCCAGCAGCGCCTTCTCTGGAAACACCATATATTTT,CASSAFSGNTIYF,NA,TRBV7-2,TRBJ1-3,NA
TGTGCCAGTAGTCCCGGACTAGCGGGAGTGAGCACAGATACGCAGTATTTT,CASSPGLAGVSTDTQYF,NA,TRBV19,TRBJ2-3,TRBD2
TGCGCCAGCAGCTCAGGGACCGTGGAAGATACGCAGTATTTT,CASSSGTVEDTQYF,NA,TRBV5-1,TRBJ2-3,NA
TGTGCCAGCAGTCACACAGGCTCTGGAAACACCATATATTTT,CASSHTGSGNTIYF,NA,TRBV27,TRBJ1-3,NA
TGTGCCAGCAGCTTGGCGGAGGGCGGGCCCCAGCATTTT,CASSLAEGGPQHF,NA,TRBV5-6,TRBJ1-5,NA
TGTGCCAGCAGAGCGTACGAGCAGTACTTC,CASRAYEQYF,NA,TRBV2,TRBJ2-7,NA
TGTGCTAGTACACGGGGGGGGAGCAATCAGCCCCAGCATTTT,CASTRGGSNQPQHF,NA,TRBV12-5,TRBJ1-5,NA
TGTGCCAGCAGCTGGGCCGGGACACCTACCTACGAGCAGTACTTC,CASSWAGTPTYEQYF,NA,TRBV5-8,TRBJ2-7,NA
TGTGCCAGCAGCAAGACTAGCGATAACTACGAGCAGTACTTC,CASSKTSDNYEQYF,NA,TRBV5-4,TRBJ2-7,TRBD2
TGTGCCAGCAGCTTAGATTGGGACTCCATGTGGGGGGAGCAGTTCTTC,CASSLDWDSMWGEQFF,NA,TRBV7-9,TRBJ2-1,NA
TGTGCCAGCAGCTTAGCCGTCTCAGCCCTCGGCGAGCAGTACTTC,CASSLAVSALGEQYF,NA,TRBV11-2,TRBJ2-7,NA
TGTGCCAGCAGGTACGTCCCGGGCCCGGCGAACACTGAAGCTTTCTTT,CASRYVPGPANTEAFF,NA,TRBV5-4,TRBJ1-1,NA
TGTGCCAGTAGACTAGGGGGACTTTCTGACTCTACGCAGTATTTT,CASRLGGLSDSTQYF,NA,TRBV19,TRBJ2-3,NA
TGTGCCAGCAGCTTCCCGGGACAGGTGTACGAGCAGTACTTC,CASSFPGQVYEQYF,NA,TRBV5-5,TRBJ2-7,TRBD1
TGTGCCTGGAGTGTTTTCTTTACGGGGGGAAGAGGGAATCAGCCCCAGCATTTT,CAWSVFFTGGRGNQPQHF,NA,TRBV30,TRBJ1-5,NA
TGTGCCAGCAGACATAGGTTTGACTATGGCTACACCTTC,CASRHRFDYGYTF,NA,TRBV11-3,TRBJ1-2,NA
TGTGCCAGCAGTTTGGACAGGAGGACTGAAGCTTTCTTT,CASSLDRRTEAFF,NA,TRBV6-6,TRBJ1-1,TRBD1
TGTGCCAGCAGCTTACAGGGGAAGATGAACACTGAAGCTTTCTTT,CASSLQGKMNTEAFF,NA,TRBV11-2,TRBJ1-1,NA
TGTGCCGGAACCCGTGGGACAATGAACACTGAAGCTTTCTTT,CAGTRGTMNTEAFF,NA,TRBV30,TRBJ1-1,NA
TGCGCCAGCAGCTTGGCCGCTAGCGGGAGTTCCTACAATGAGCAGTTCTTC,CASSLAASGSSYNEQFF,NA,TRBV5-1,TRBJ2-1,TRBD2
TGTGCCACCAGCAGAGGTTCGACAGGGTTGGGCCACGAGCAGTACTTC,CATSRGSTGLGHEQYF,NA,TRBV15,TRBJ2-7,TRBD1
TGTGCCAGTAGCATCACGGGGGCGGACGGCTACACCTTC,CASSITGADGYTF,NA,TRBV19,TRBJ1-2,NA
TGCGCCAGCAGCTTGACAGGGATCTACGAGCAGTACTTC,CASSLTGIYEQYF,NA,TRBV5-1,TRBJ2-7,NA
TGTGCCAGCAGCTTAGCCGGCGCCAACGAGCAGTACTTC,CASSLAGANEQYF,NA,TRBV7-2,TRBJ2-7,NA
TGTGCCAGCAGTGAATTAGGGAACACTGAAGCTTTCTTT,CASSELGNTEAFF,NA,TRBV6-1,TRBJ1-1,NA
TGTGCCAGCAGCTTAGCCCTTAACGGACCACCGTCCTTCGAGCAGTACTTC,CASSLALNGPPSFEQYF,NA,TRBV7-6,TRBJ2-7,NA
TGTGCCAGCAGCTTAGAGGGCAACACTGAAGCTTTCTTT,CASSLEGNTEAFF,NA,TRBV7-6,TRBJ1-1,NA
TGCAGCGTTGGGTCTTCTCTCGGTAACTATGGCTACACCTTC,CSVGSSLGNYGYTF,NA,TRBV29-1,TRBJ1-2,NA
TGTGCCAGCAGCCCCAACTGGGACAGCTATCAGCCCCAGCATTTT,CASSPNWDSYQPQHF,NA,TRBV7-2,TRBJ1-5,TRBD1
TGTGCCAGCAGCCCCGAGGGGACACCCGACAATGAGCAGTTCTTC,CASSPEGTPDNEQFF,NA,TRBV6-5,TRBJ2-1,NA
TGTGCCAGCAGGGAAGGCAATGATCAGCCCCAGCATTTT,CASREGNDQPQHF,NA,TRBV6-1,TRBJ1-5,NA
TGTGCCAGCAGTCCCCTAGCGGGAGAGGTTGAGACCCAGTACTTC,CASSPLAGEVETQYF,NA,TRBV2,TRBJ2-5,TRBD2
TGCGCCAGCAGCTCCGGGACTAGCGGGAGCGGCAATGAGCAGTTCTTC,CASSSGTSGSGNEQFF,NA,TRBV5-1,TRBJ2-1,TRBD2
TGTGCCAGCAGTCCAGGACAGGCGATTAATGTTACGAACACCGGGGAGCTGTTTTTT,CASSPGQAINVTNTGELFF,NA,TRBV6-4,TRBJ2-2,TRBD1
TGCGCCAGCAGCCAAGTTGGCGGACTAGCGACAGAGCAGTTCTTC,CASSQVGGLATEQFF,NA,TRBV4-1,TRBJ2-1,TRBD2